Following are 32 T cell receptor beta chains from one sample sequenced in a study of blood T cell repertoires in COVID-19 (dated by TCRdb to the early 2020s). The library was produced with the immunoSEQ multiplex PCR assay. The immuneACCESS repertoire file appears here via TCRdb, limited to in-frame rearrangements. These files lack a portion of the clones; in checked studies, under half of the deficit traces to unresolved V genes, and the cause of the others is not known. In this sample the table shows roughly 200,000 clones, approximately 90% of which occur a single time. Of the sample, roughly 10% is held by the ten largest clones. The sequenced sample consisted of peripheral blood. These receptors were obtained from a woman between 50 and 59 years old with COVID-19, enrolled during active disease.

This chain joins TRBV10-3 and TRBJ2-3; D is possibly TRBD2 (6 bases). CDR3 size: 14 residues. The V and J ends lost 8 bases and 6 bases respectively, with 18 bases between them. From germline, CDR1 is ENHRY and CDR2 SYGVKD. CDR3 in amino acids: CAILMEGARDTQYF. The CDR3 DNA is TGTGCCATCCTAATGGAGGGTGCTAGGGATACGCAGTATTTT.

The chain carries TRBV3-1 (or the pseudogene TRBV3-2) and TRBJ2-3, with 10 bases lining up with TRBD2. This CDR3 has 16 amino acids. The germline gives CDR1 LGHDT, CDR2 YNNKEL (reference sequence). The trim removed 4 bases at V and 3 bases at J, leaving 7 bases unmatched. This CDR3 reads CASSPVASGGTDTQYF. DNA for the CDR3: TGTGCCAGCAGCCCCGTAGCTAGCGGGGGAACAGATACGCAGTATTTT.

The chain combines TRBV3-1 (or the pseudogene TRBV3-2) with TRBJ1-2; perhaps TRBD1 as D (5 bases). V lost 4 bases and J 4 bases, leaving 10 bases between the germline ends. Germline V CDR1 and CDR2: LGHDT, YNNKEL (reference sequence). The CDR3 consists of 13 residues. The CDR3: CASSPRGGYGYTF. CDR3 nucleotides: TGTGCCAGCAGCCCTAGGGGAGGCTATGGCTACACCTTC.

The genes are TRBV24-1 and TRBJ1-6; perhaps TRBD1 as D (5 bases). The CDR3 has 14 amino acids. Per the germline V gene, CDR1 is KGHDR and CDR2 is SFDVKD. Trimming cost V 5 bases and J 8 bases, with 12 bases left between them. CDR3 DNA sequence: TGTGCCACCAGTGTGCGGGGGGTGCATTCACCCCTCCACTTT. It yields the protein CATSVRGVHSPLHF.

This clone was found a few times. As DNA, the CDR3 is TGTGCCAGCAGCTTTAATTCTGCCGGGGAGCTGTTTTTT. It translates to CASSFNSAGELFF. The gene calls are TRBV5-6 and TRBJ2-2; no clear D. The ends were cut back, 2 bases at V and 6 bases at J, with 8 bases in the middle. The germline CDR1 and CDR2 sequences are SGHDT and YYEEEE. The CDR3 contains 13 residues.

The genes are TRBV27 and TRBJ2-2; 12 bases match TRBD2. Losses at the gene ends were 8 bases for V and 5 bases for J; bases not matched to a gene: 6. This CDR3 is built from 15 residues. CDR1 and CDR2 (germline): MNHEY, SMNVEV (reference sequence). As DNA, the CDR3 is TGTGCCAGCGCCGGACTAGCGGGGATGACCGGGGAGCTGTTTTTT. This sequence encodes CASAGLAGMTGELFF.

The chain carries TRBV2 and TRBJ2-1, with 15 bases identical to TRBD2. The V gene's germline CDR1 is SNHLY and CDR2 FYNNEI. J was trimmed by 8 bases and V by 7 bases; bases with no gene match: 6. The CDR3 loop spans 15 amino acids. The CDR3 reads CASTRGLAGGDEQFF. CDR3 sequence (DNA): TGTGCCAGCACCCGAGGACTAGCGGGGGGGGATGAGCAGTTCTTC.

This chain uses TRBV5-1 with TRBJ1-2, with TRBD1 as a possible D gene (6 bases). The V end was cut by 3 bases, the J end by 0 bases, with 12 bases between. This CDR3 has 15 amino acids. Germline V gene sequence: CDR1 SGHRS, CDR2 YFSETQ. CDR3 nucleotides: TGCGCCAGCAGCTCCGGGACACAGTCTAACTATGGCTACACCTTC. The encoded protein is CASSSGTQSNYGYTF.

V gene TRBV2 combines with J gene TRBJ2-7; TRBD1 is a possible D gene (5 bases). This CDR3 has 13 amino acids. Trimming removed 5 bases at V and 2 bases at J, with 10 bases between. CDR1 and CDR2 from the germline V gene are SNHLY and FYNNEI. This CDR3 is CASSIGQAYEQYV. In DNA, the CDR3 is TGTGCCAGCAGTATAGGACAAGCCTACGAGCAGTACGTC.

This chain links TRBV24-1 with TRBJ1-5; 7 bases line up with TRBD1. CDR1 is KGHDR, CDR2 SFDVKD, per germline. The CDR3 sequence is 13 residues long. The J segment lost 3 bases and the V segment lost 9 bases, leaving 4 bases of the junction unmatched. In DNA form, the CDR3 reads TGTGCCACCTCGGGACAGAACAATCAGCCCCAGCATTTT. Translation: CATSGQNNQPQHF.

This chain joins TRBV4-1 and TRBJ2-7, with unresolved D. CDR1 is MGHRA, CDR2 YSYEKL, per germline. The CDR3 totals 15 residues. The V and J ends lost 1 base and 2 bases respectively, with 12 bases between them. CDR3 DNA: TGCGCCAGCAGCCAAGTGATCATCAGCGCCTACGAGCAGTACTTC. The encoded protein is CASSQVIISAYEQYF.

CDR3 coding DNA: TGTGCCAGTACTCCCCCACACGGCAATCAGCCCCAGCATTTT. This sequence encodes CASTPPHGNQPQHF. The chain combines TRBV19 with TRBJ1-5, with D unclear. In germline, CDR1 is LNHDA, CDR2 SQIVND (reference sequence). The CDR3 length is 14 residues. Deletions cut 7 bases from V and 2 bases from J, with 12 bases between.

V usage is TRBV14 and J usage is TRBJ1-1; 11 bases line up with TRBD1. Losses at the gene ends were 2 bases for V and 5 bases for J; bases not matched to a gene: 4. The CDR3 has 15 amino acids. CDR1 is SGHDN and CDR2 is FVKESK in the germline V gene. The CDR3 nucleotides read TGTGCCAGCAGCCAACGGACAGGGGGCAGGACTGAAGCTTTCTTT. It is translated as CASSQRTGGRTEAFF.

The chain has TRBV18 and TRBJ1-5; possibly TRBD1 for D (5 bases). V dropped 3 bases and J dropped 1 base, with 10 bases sitting between them. Germline V gives CDR1 KGHSH, CDR2 LQKENI. This CDR3 is built from 15 residues. CDR3 in DNA: TGTGCCAGCTCACCGGGGCTGGAGAGCAATCAGCCCCAGCATTTT. Amino acid sequence: CASSPGLESNQPQHF.

The chain couples TRBV27 to TRBJ2-3; 12 nucleotides agree with TRBD1. The CDR3 runs to 17 residues. CDR1 and CDR2 from the germline V gene are MNHEY and SMNVEV (reference sequence). V shed 2 bases, J shed 4 bases, and the junction held 7 bases outside the gene matches. For the CDR3, the DNA is TGTGCCAGCAGTTTAGGGACAGGGGGCCCAAAGCCAGATACGCAGTATTTT. This sequence encodes CASSLGTGGPKPDTQYF.

CDR3 residues: CASSLSRDTEAFF. CDR3 coding DNA: TGCGCCAGCAGCTTGAGCCGGGACACTGAAGCTTTCTTT. The rearrangement links TRBV5-1 to TRBJ1-1; no reliable D call. Trimming cost V 1 base and J 3 bases, with 7 bases left between them. Germline lookup yields CDR1 SGHRS and CDR2 YFSETQ. The CDR3 spans 13 residues. The full variable domain, rest sourced from reference TRBV5-1 and TRBJ1-1, is KAGVTQTPRYLIKTRGQQVTLSCSPISGHRSVSWYQQTPGQGLQFLFEYFSETQRNKGNFPGRFSGRQFSNSRSEMNVSTLELGDSALYLCASSLSRDTEAFFGQGTRLTVV.

The chain uses TRBV24-1 and TRBJ2-2; 9 bases match TRBD1. Germline CDR1 and CDR2: KGHDR and SFDVKD. The CDR3 sequence is 16 residues long. V dropped 5 bases and J dropped 7; count of bases not matched to a gene: 10. The DNA for the CDR3 is TGTGCCACCAGTGGGCTGGGACAGGGTCTAGGCGGGGAGCTGTTTTTT. Translating it yields CATSGLGQGLGGELFF.

This chain uses TRBV5-8 with TRBJ2-1; tentatively, D is TRBD2 (6 bases). Germline V gene lookup returns CDR1 SGHTS and CDR2 YDEGEE. V lost 9 bases, J lost 8 bases, and 24 bases lay in between. The CDR3 consists of 15 residues. CDR3 sequence: CATDSGSNPGDEQFF. CDR3 bases: TGTGCCACGGACTCAGGGTCCAATCCGGGGGATGAGCAGTTCTTC.

V and J are TRBV27 and TRBJ1-6; 10 bases are a match to TRBD1. CDR3 length: 14 amino acids. The J segment lost 8 bases and the V segment lost 6 bases, leaving 4 bases of the junction unmatched. From germline, CDR1 is MNHEY and CDR2 SMNVEV (reference sequence). CDR3 protein: CASRSGQGYSPLHF. In DNA form, the CDR3 reads TGTGCCAGCAGATCGGGACAGGGGTATTCACCCCTCCACTTT.

V usage is TRBV5-1 and J usage is TRBJ1-4; D is uncertain. Trimming pared 6 bases from V and 0 bases from J, leaving 9 bases between. The CDR3 runs 14 residues. From germline, CDR1 is SGHRS and CDR2 YFSETQ. The CDR3 reads CASKLGATNEKLFF. The CDR3 nucleotides read TGCGCCAGCAAACTGGGAGCAACTAATGAAAAACTGTTTTTT. The whole variable domain, remainder taken from reference TRBV5-1 and TRBJ1-4, is KAGVTQTPRYLIKTRGQQVTLSCSPISGHRSVSWYQQTPGQGLQFLFEYFSETQRNKGNFPGRFSGRQFSNSRSEMNVSTLELGDSALYLCASKLGATNEKLFFGSGTQLSVL.

The J gene is TRBJ2-6, the V gene TRBV6-2 or TRBV6-3; 8 bases line up with TRBD2. The CDR3 contains 17 residues. V was clipped by 3 bases and J by 2 bases; unmatched bases: 6. The V gene's germline CDR1 is MNHEY and CDR2 SVGEGT. CDR3 loop: CASSYIAGITGANVLTF. The CDR3 nucleotides are TGTGCCAGCAGTTATATAGCGGGGATAACTGGGGCCAACGTCCTGACTTTC.

The chain links TRBV19 to TRBJ2-3; 7 bases map to TRBD1. J lost 0 bases, V lost 1 base, and 4 bases had no gene match. Germline-derived CDR1 and CDR2 are LNHDA and SQIVND (reference sequence). The CDR3 is made up of 16 amino acids. The CDR3 loop is CASSIGGTASTDTQYF. The CDR3 DNA reads TGTGCCAGTAGTATAGGGGGGACAGCGAGCACAGATACGCAGTATTTT. Based on the CDR3 plus reference TRBV19 and TRBJ2-3, the full variable domain is DGGITQSPKYLFRKEGQNVTLSCEQNLNHDAMYWYRQDPGQGLRLIYYSQIVNDFQKGDIAEGYSVSREKKESFPLTVTSAQKNPTAFYLCASSIGGTASTDTQYFGPGTRLTVL.

This chain joins TRBV10-3 and TRBJ2-2, with a tentative D call TRBD2 (5 bases). This CDR3 has 15 amino acids. Germline V CDR1 and CDR2: ENHRY, SYGVKD. Trimming left V 6 bases short and J 4 bases short, with 15 bases between. CDR3 amino acids: CAIRIDKGGTGELFF. For the CDR3, the DNA is TGTGCCATCAGAATAGACAAAGGAGGCACCGGGGAGCTGTTTTTT.

The J gene is TRBJ2-7, the V gene TRBV21-1; TRBD2 is taken as the D call from the table, unchecked against the DNA. TRBV21-1 is given as a pseudogene. The CDR3 contains 16 residues. The CDR3 loop reads CASSKAQRFAPREQYF. The CDR3 DNA follows: TGTGCCAGCAGCAAAGCGCAAAGATTTGCGCCGAGGGAGCAGTACTTC.

This sequence joins TRBV10-3 and TRBJ2-7; D unclear. V was trimmed by 5 bases and J by 0 bases, leaving 5 bases between them. The CDR3 covers 12 residues. Per the germline V gene, CDR1 is ENHRY and CDR2 is SYGVKD. CDR3 sequence (DNA): TGTGCCATCAGTTCTAGCTCCTACGAGCAGTACGTC. Protein product: CAISSSSYEQYV.

In this sample, this clone turned up once. The rearrangement joins TRBV24-1 to TRBJ2-1; D is unclear. Germline CDR1 and CDR2: KGHDR and SFDVKD. The CDR3 sequence is 13 residues long. V was shortened by 2 bases and J by 9 bases, with 10 bases between the two germline ends. The CDR3 loop is CATSDSWAPEQFF. In nucleotides, the CDR3 is TGTGCCACCAGTGATTCATGGGCCCCTGAGCAGTTCTTC.

The V gene is TRBV19, the J gene TRBJ2-2; tentative D call: TRBD2 (5 bases). V was cut by 7 bases and J by 3 bases, with 12 bases left in between. The CDR3 length is 14 residues. Per germline, CDR1 LNHDA and CDR2 SQIVND (reference sequence). CDR3 protein: CASTSRAYTGELFF. CDR3 bases: TGTGCCAGTACCTCGCGGGCTTACACCGGGGAGCTGTTTTTT.

The V call is TRBV6-6, the J call TRBJ2-3; 9 positions match TRBD2. The CDR3 runs to 15 residues. Germline assignment: CDR1 MNHNY and CDR2 SVGAGI (reference sequence). The J segment lost 2 bases and the V segment lost 6 bases, leaving 6 bases of the junction unmatched. The chain's CDR3 is CASRMTSGSTDTQYF. CDR3 DNA: TGTGCCAGCAGGATGACTAGCGGATCCACAGATACGCAGTATTTT.

This chain's CDR3 is CASSEGEGIQPQHF. Written as DNA, the CDR3 is TGTGCCAGCAGCGAGGGGGAGGGAATACAGCCCCAGCATTTT. This rearrangement joins TRBV9 to TRBJ1-5; D possibly corresponds to TRBD1 (6 bases). The germline V and J ends were trimmed by 3 bases and 7 bases, with 14 bases remaining between them. Germline V CDR1 and CDR2: SGDLS, YYNGEE. The CDR3 runs 14 residues.

This rearrangement joins TRBV11-2 to TRBJ1-2, with D maybe TRBD1 (6 bases). The ends were cut back, 3 bases at V and 5 bases at J, with 19 bases in the middle. The germline V gene encodes CDR1 SGHAT and CDR2 FQNNGV. The CDR3 loop spans 16 amino acids. The chain's CDR3 is CASSLTVRGAGYGYTF. The CDR3 nucleotides read TGTGCCAGCAGCTTGACTGTTCGGGGGGCGGGGTATGGCTACACCTTC.

The chain links TRBV5-1 to TRBJ1-4, with D hard to call. CDR1 is SGHRS, CDR2 YFSETQ, per germline. CDR3 length: 14 residues. V lost 9 bases and J lost 5, with 17 bases in between. CDR3 DNA sequence: TGCGCCACCCGAGGAGGGTTAGCGAATGAAAAACTGTTTTTT. Its protein is CATRGGLANEKLFF.

V usage is TRBV5-1 and J usage is TRBJ1-2, with 10 bases identical to TRBD1. V was pared by 5 bases and J by 8 bases, with 6 bases of the junction left unmatched. CDR1 SGHRS and CDR2 YFSETQ come from the germline V gene. This CDR3 is 13 amino acids long. The DNA for the CDR3 is TGCGCCAGCAGTCCTGACAGGGGGCGAGGCTACACCTTC. This codes for CASSPDRGRGYTF.